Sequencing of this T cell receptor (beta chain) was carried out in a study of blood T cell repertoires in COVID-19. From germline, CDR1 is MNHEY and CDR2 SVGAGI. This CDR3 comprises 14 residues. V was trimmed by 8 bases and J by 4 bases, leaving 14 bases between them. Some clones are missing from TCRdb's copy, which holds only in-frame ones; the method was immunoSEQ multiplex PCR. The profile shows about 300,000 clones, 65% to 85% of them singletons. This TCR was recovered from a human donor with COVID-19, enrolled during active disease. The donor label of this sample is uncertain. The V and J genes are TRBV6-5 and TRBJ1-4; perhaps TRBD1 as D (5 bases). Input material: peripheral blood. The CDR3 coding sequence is TGTGCCAGCGTGGGAGGGGCAAGTAATGAAAAACTGTTTTTT. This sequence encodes CASVGGASNEKLFF.